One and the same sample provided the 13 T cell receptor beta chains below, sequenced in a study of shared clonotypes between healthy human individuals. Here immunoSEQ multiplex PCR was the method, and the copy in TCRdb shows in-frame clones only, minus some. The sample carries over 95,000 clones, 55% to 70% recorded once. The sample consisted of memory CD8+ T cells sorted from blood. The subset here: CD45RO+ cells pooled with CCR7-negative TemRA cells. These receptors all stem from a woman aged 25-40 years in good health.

CDR3 in DNA: TGTGCCAGCAGCTTAGTGGGTCAGAAGACAGATACGCAGTATTTT. As protein: CASSLVGQKTDTQYF. The chain carries TRBV7-6 and TRBJ2-3; D not resolved. V dropped 1 base and J dropped 3 bases, with 11 bases sitting between them. Germline CDR1 SGHVS, CDR2 FNYEAQ. CDR3 length: 15 residues. Variable domain in full (rest from reference TRBV7-6 and TRBJ2-3): GAGVSQSPRYKVTKRGQDVALRCDPISGHVSLYWYRQALGQGPEFLTYFNYEAQQDKSGLPNDRFSAERPEGSISTLTIQRTEQRDSAMYRCASSLVGQKTDTQYFGPGTRLTVL.

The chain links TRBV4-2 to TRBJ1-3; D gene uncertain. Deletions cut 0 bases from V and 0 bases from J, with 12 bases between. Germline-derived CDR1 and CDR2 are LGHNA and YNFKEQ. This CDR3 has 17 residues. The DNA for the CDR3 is TGTGCCAGCAGCCAAGATCCACAGCTGGTCTCTGGAAACACCATATATTTT. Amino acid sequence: CASSQDPQLVSGNTIYF.

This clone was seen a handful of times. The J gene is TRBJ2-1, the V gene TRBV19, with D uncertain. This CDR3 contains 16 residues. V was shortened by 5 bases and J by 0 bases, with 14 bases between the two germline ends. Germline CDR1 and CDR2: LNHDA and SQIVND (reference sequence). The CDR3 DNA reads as TGTGCCAGTAGTCTGTGGTCCTTGAGCTCCTACAATGAGCAGTTCTTC. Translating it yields CASSLWSLSSYNEQFF.

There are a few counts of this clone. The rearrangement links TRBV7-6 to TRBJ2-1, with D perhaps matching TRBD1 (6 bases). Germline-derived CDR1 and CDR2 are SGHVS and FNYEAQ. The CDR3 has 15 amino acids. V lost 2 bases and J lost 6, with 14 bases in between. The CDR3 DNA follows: TGTGCCAGCAGCTTAAGACAGGACCTGGGCAATGAGCAGTTCTTC. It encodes CASSLRQDLGNEQFF.

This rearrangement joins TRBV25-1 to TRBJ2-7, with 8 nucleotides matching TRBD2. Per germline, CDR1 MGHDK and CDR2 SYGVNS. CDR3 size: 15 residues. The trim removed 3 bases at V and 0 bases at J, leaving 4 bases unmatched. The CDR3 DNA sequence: TGTGCCAGCAGTGAGACTAGCGCCAACTCCTACGAGCAGTACTTC. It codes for CASSETSANSYEQYF.

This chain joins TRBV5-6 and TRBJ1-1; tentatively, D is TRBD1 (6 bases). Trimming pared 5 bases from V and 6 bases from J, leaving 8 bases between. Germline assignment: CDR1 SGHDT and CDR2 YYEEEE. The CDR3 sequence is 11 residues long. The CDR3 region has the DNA TGTGCCAGCAGTGGGGGGCCTGAAGCTTTCTTT. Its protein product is CASSGGPEAFF.

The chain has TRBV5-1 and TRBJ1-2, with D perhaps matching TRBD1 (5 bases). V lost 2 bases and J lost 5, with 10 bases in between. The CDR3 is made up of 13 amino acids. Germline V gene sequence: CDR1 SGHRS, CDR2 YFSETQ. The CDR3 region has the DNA TGCGCCAGCAGCTTCCAGGGTTCTTATGGCTACACCTTC. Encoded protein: CASSFQGSYGYTF.

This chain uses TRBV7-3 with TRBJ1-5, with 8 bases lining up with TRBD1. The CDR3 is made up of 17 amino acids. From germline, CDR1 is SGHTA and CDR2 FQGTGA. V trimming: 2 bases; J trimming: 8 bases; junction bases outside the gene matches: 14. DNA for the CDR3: TGTGCCAGCAGCTTAGACCGGACAGGGATTTGTATCGAGCCCCAGCATTTT. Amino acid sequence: CASSLDRTGICIEPQHF.

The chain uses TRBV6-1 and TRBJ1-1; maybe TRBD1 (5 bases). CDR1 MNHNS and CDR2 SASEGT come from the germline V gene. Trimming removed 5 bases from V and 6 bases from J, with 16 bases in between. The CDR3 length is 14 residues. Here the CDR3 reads CASSLQGNGAEAFF. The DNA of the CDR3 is TGTGCCAGCAGTCTCCAGGGAAATGGGGCTGAAGCTTTCTTT.

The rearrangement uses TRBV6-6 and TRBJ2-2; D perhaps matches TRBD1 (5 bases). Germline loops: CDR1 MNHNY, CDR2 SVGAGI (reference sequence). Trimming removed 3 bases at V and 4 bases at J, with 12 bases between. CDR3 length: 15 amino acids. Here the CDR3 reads CASSYRLGATGELFF. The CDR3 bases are TGTGCCAGCAGTTATCGCCTTGGGGCCACCGGGGAGCTGTTTTTT.

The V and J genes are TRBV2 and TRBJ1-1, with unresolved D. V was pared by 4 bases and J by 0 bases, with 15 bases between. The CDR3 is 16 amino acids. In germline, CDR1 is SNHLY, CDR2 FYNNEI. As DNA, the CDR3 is TGTGCCAGCAGTGTTAGGGCAGCCGAGATGAACACTGAAGCTTTCTTT. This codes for CASSVRAAEMNTEAFF.

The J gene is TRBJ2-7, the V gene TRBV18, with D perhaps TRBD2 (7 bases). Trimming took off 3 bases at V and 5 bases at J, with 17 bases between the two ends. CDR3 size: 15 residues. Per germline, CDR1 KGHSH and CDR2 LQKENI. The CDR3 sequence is CASSPSMGAGDEQYF. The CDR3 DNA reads TGTGCCAGCTCACCCTCTATGGGGGCGGGGGACGAGCAGTACTTC.

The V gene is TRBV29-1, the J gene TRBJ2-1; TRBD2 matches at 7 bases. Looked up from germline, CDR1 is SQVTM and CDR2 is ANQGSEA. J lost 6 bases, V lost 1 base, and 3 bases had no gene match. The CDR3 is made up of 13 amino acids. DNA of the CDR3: TGCAGCGTTGAAGCGGGAGGCCTCAATGAGCAGTTCTTC. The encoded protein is CSVEAGGLNEQFF.